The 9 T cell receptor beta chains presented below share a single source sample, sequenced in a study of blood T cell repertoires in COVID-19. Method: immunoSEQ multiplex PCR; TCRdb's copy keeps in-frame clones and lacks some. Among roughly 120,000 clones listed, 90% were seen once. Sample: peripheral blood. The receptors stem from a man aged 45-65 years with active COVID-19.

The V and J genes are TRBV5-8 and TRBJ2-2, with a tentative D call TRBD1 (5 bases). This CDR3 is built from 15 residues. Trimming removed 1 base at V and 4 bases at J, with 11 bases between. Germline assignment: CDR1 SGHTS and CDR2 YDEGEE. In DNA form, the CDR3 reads TGTGCCAGCAGCTTGAACCGCCAGGGCACCGGGGAGCTGTTTTTT. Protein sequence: CASSLNRQGTGELFF.

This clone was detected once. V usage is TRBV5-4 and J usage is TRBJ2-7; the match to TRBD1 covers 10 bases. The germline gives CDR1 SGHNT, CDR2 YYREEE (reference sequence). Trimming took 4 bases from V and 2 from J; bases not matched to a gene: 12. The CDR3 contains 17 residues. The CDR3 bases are TGTGCCAGCAGCCCCGGGACAGGGGAGGGGGCACCCTACGAGCAGTACGTC. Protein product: CASSPGTGEGAPYEQYV.

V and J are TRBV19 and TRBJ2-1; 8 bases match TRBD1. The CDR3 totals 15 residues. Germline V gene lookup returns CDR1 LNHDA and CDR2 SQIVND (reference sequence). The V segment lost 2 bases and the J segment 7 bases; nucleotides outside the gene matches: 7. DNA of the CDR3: TGTGCCAGTAGTATAATGGGAACAGGGGGTAATGAGCAGTTCTTC. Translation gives CASSIMGTGGNEQFF.

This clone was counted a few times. The CDR3 here is CASSLFGERSGANVLTF. In DNA form, the CDR3 reads TGTGCCAGCAGCTTATTCGGGGAGCGCTCTGGGGCCAACGTCCTGACTTTC. J is TRBJ2-6 and V is TRBV7-3; D may be TRBD2 (5 bases). This CDR3 is built from 17 residues. Trimming shortened V by 2 bases and J by 0 bases, and 11 bases separated the two germline ends. CDR1 is SGHTA, CDR2 FQGTGA, per germline.

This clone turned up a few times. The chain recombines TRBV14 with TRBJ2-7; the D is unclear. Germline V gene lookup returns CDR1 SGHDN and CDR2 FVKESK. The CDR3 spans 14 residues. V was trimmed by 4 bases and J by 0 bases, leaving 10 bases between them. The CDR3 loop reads CASSLRQSSYEQYV. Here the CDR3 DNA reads TGTGCCAGCAGCCTTCGACAAAGCTCCTACGAGCAGTACGTC.

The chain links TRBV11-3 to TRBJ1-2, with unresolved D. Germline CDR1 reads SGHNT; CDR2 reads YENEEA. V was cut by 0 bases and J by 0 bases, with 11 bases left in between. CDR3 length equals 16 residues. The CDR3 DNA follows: TGTGCCAGCAGCTTAGATCATGAGAGAGCTAACTATGGCTACACCTTC. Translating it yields CASSLDHERANYGYTF.

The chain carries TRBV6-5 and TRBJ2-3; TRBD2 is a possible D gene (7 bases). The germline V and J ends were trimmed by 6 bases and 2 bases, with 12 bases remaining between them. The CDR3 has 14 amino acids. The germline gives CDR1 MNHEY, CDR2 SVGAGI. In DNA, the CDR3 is TGTGCCAGCAGGAGGGGGGGAGACACAGATACGCAGTATTTT. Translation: CASRRGGDTDTQYF.

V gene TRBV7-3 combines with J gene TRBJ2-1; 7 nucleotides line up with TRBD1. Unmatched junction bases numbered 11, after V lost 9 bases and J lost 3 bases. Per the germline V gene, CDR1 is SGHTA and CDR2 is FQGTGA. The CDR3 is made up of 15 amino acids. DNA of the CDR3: TGTGCCAGAAAGAGACAGGGCGGACTCTACAATGAGCAGTTCTTC. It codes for CARKRQGGLYNEQFF.

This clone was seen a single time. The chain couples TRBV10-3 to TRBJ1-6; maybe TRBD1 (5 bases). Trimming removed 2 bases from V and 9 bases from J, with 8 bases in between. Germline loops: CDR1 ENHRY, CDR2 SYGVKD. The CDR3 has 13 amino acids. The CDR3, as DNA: TGTGCCATCAGTGAGGACAGTCCTTCACCCCTCCACTTT. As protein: CAISEDSPSPLHF.